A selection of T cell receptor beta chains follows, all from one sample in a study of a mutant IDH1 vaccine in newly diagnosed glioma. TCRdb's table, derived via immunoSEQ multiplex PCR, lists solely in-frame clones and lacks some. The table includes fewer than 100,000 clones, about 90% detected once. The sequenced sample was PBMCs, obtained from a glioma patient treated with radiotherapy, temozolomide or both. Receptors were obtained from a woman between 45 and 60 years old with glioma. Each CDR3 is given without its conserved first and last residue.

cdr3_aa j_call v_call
ASSLTDRGRFHNSPLH TRBJ1-6 TRBV7-9
ASSPLATNEKLF TRBJ1-4 TRBV18
ASSSSQGNTGELF TRBJ2-2 TRBV5-1
ASGSWPAYQPQH TRBJ1-5 TRBV12-5
ASSPESTVSSGNTIY TRBJ1-3 TRBV7-9
ATRSGGSFNTEAF TRBJ1-1 TRBV6-1
AISEGFTDTQY TRBJ2-3 TRBV10-3
ASSDRDRGQEAQY TRBJ2-5 TRBV4-1
ASSQDLSDRGSEQY TRBJ2-7 TRBV7-9
ASSYLASSTDTQY TRBJ2-3 TRBV6-5
ASSTGGGSSYNEQF TRBJ2-1 TRBV5-4
ASSRSYREVRYEQY TRBJ2-7 TRBV27
SVEGPPVGTYNEQF TRBJ2-1 TRBV29-1
ASTAGPRAEQY TRBJ2-7 TRBV6-1
ASSLTGGDTEAF TRBJ1-1 TRBV5-1
ASRGSGGYT TRBJ1-2 TRBV2
ASSATGTNYGYT TRBJ1-2 TRBV7-9
ASSPNGLAGEGTQY TRBJ2-3 TRBV11-3
ASSFYRGGLDEQF TRBJ2-1 TRBV5-1
ASSYFPGADTDTQY TRBJ2-3 TRBV7-3
AISDPTSGTDEQY TRBJ2-7 TRBV10-3
ASSGLAGTFSEQF TRBJ2-1 TRBV6-4
ASSQPQGLSYEQY TRBJ2-7 TRBV4-1
ASSERGQGHNTEAF TRBJ1-1 TRBV25-1
ASGFGHLTYEQY TRBJ2-7 TRBV12-5
AISEPRDLGDRPLSYNSPLH TRBJ1-6 TRBV10-3
AIRFGGSADTQY TRBJ2-3 TRBV10-3
ASSTREGYNEQF TRBJ2-1 TRBV19
ASSLTSAASSYEQY TRBJ2-7 TRBV11-2
ASSEWPRADTQY TRBJ2-3 TRBV5-5
ASSISLGTGELF TRBJ2-2 TRBV6-5
ASTPGPGNTIY TRBJ1-3 TRBV19
ASSQTGATNEKLF TRBJ1-4 TRBV28
ASSLHGSSTYEQY TRBJ2-7 TRBV11-2
ASSAGGPNYGYT TRBJ1-2 TRBV2
ASSLYTRGLPEAF TRBJ1-1 TRBV11-2
ASSLSEGAETQY TRBJ2-5 TRBV28
AAAKGQVYSNQPQH TRBJ1-5 TRBV28
ASSLDRNNSPLH TRBJ1-6 TRBV5-4
ASRDGTLNQPQH TRBJ1-5 TRBV2